This TCR beta chain appears in the sequencing data of a study of blood T cell repertoires in COVID-19. The overall study: Researchers got acute and convalescent COVID-19 samples from the United States, Italy and Spain.

Assignment of participants to cohorts was predicated upon participant-reported clinical history. Donors in Cohort 3 who had recovered were those with two negative PCRs, healthcare professional clearance, or resolution of their symptoms. Per the original methods: Estimated nucleated cell counts came from reference gene primer amplification. Sequencing used immunoSEQ multiplex PCR; TCRdb keeps in-frame clones, though not all of them. The V and J calls and clone size were taken over from that table, and D and trimming were inferred from the DNA. This repertoire shows some 370,000 clones, roughly four fifths found once; its top ten account for about 5.4%. This CDR3 is 15 amino acids long. V lost 7 bases to trimming and J lost 3 bases, with 15 bases between them. The germline CDR1 and CDR2 sequences are SEHNR and FQNEAQ (reference sequence).

The rearrangement uses TRBV7-9 and TRBJ1-4; D is ambiguous. Sequencing input: PBMCs or T cells enriched from blood (not recorded which). The sequence derives from a woman aged 50 to 65 who had recovered from COVID-19. The CDR3: CASIGPVQANEKLFF. CDR3 coding DNA: TGTGCCAGCATTGGTCCGGTCCAGGCTAATGAAAAACTGTTTTTT.